The present TCR beta chain was sequenced within a study of T cells after yellow fever vaccination. General study results and limits: The study noted that FACS-sorted repertoires could contain abundant clonotypes contaminating from the bulk population. The study re-detected most primary-vaccination clones after the booster (96% CD4, roughly 85% CD8). It was the secondary response that reached its peak faster, day 5 versus 15, but it was weaker.

TCRdb processed the 5' RACE reads anew with MiXCR; each CDR3 protein has one entry. Of 300,000 to 400,000 distinct CDR3 sequences listed, approximately 8% were seen once; the top ten hold approximately 18%. The CDR3 contains 15 residues. CDR1 SGHAT and CDR2 FQNNGV come from the germline V gene. Trimming left V 6 bases short and J 11 bases short, with 23 bases between. Remarks on this clonotype: Its target is not known.

This clonotype was obtained from a man aged 18 to 30 who received the YFV17D yellow fever vaccine. The sequencing here drew on PBMCs, taken about 49 days after the first yellow fever vaccination. This chain connects TRBV11-2 to TRBJ2-1; D assignment may be TRBD1 or TRBD2 (5 bases each). The CDR3 nucleotides are TGTGCCAGCAGTCGAGCCGGGACCCCTGTTGGGAAGCAGTTCTTC. Its protein product is CASSRAGTPVGKQFF.